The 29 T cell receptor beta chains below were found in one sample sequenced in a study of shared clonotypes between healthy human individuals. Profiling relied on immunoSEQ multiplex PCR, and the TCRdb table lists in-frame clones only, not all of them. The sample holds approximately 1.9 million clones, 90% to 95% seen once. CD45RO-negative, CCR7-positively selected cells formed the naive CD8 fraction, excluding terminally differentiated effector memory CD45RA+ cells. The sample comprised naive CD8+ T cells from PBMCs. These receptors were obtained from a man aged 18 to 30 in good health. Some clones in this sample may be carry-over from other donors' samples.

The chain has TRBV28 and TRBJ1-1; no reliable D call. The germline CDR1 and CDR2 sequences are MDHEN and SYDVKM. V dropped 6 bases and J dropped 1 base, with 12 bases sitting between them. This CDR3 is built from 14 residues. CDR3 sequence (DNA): TGTGCCAGCAGATTGGGTCTACCGAACACTGAAGCTTTCTTT. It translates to CASRLGLPNTEAFF.

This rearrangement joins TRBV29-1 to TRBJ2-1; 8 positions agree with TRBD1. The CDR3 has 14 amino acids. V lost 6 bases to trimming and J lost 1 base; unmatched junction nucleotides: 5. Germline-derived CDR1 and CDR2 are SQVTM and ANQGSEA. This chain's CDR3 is CSVIRTGSYNEQFF. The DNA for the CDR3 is TGCAGCGTGATAAGGACAGGGTCCTACAATGAGCAGTTCTTC.

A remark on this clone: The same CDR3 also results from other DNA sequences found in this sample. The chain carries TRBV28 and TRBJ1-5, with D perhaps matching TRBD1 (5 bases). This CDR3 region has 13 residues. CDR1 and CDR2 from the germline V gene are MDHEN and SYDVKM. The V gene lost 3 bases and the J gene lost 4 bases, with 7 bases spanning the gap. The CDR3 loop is CASSLGENQPQHF. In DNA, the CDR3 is TGTGCCAGCAGTTTGGGGGAAAATCAGCCCCAGCATTTT.

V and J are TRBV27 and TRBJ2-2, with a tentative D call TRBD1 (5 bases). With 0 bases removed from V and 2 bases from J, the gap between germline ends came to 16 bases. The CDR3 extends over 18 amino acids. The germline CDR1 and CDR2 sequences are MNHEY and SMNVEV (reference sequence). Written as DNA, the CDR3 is TGTGCCAGCAGTTTATCCTTGTACGCCAGGGTTAACACCGGGGAGCTGTTTTTT. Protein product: CASSLSLYARVNTGELFF.

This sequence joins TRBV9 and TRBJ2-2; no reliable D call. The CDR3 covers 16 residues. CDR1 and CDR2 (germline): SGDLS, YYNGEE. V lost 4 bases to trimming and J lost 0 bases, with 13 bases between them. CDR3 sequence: CASSPPQTANTGELFF. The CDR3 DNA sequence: TGTGCCAGCAGCCCTCCCCAGACTGCGAACACCGGGGAGCTGTTTTTT.

The CDR3 here is CASSYSPLGQNTEAFF. The CDR3 nucleotides are TGTGCCAGCAGTTACTCCCCTCTGGGACAGAACACTGAAGCTTTCTTT. The chain employs TRBV6-5 and TRBJ1-1; TRBD1 might be the D (6 bases). Germline lookup yields CDR1 MNHEY and CDR2 SVGAGI. CDR3 length: 16 residues. The germline V and J ends were trimmed by 0 bases and 1 base, with 12 bases remaining between them.

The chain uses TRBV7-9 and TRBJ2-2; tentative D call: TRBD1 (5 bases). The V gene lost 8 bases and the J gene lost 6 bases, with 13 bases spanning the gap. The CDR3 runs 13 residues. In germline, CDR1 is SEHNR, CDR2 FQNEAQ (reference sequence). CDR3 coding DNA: TGTGCCAGCCTAGGGGTTCGGGCCGGGGAGCTGTTTTTT. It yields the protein CASLGVRAGELFF. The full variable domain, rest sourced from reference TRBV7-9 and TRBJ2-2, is DTGVSQNPRHKITKRGQNVTFRCDPISEHNRLYWYRQTLGQGPEFLTYFQNEAQLEKSRLLSDRFSAERPKGSFSTLEIQRTEQGDSAMYLCASLGVRAGELFFGEGSRLTVL.

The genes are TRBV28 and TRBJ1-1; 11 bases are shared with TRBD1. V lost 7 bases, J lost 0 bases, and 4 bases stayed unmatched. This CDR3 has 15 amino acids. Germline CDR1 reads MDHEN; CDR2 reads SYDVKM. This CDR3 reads CASIWDRGMNTEAFF. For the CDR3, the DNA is TGTGCCAGCATTTGGGACAGGGGGATGAACACTGAAGCTTTCTTT.

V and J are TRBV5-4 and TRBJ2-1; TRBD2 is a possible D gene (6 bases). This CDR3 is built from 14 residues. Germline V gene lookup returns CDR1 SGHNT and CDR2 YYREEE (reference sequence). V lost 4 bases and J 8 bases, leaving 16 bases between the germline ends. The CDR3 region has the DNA TGTGCCAGCAGCCTGGCCAGGTGGGGGGATGAGCAGTTCTTC. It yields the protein CASSLARWGDEQFF.

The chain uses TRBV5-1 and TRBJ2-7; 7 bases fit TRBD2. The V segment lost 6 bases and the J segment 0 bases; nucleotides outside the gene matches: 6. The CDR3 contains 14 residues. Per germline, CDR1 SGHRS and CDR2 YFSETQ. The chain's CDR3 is CASMASGASYEQYF. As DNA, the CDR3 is TGCGCCAGCATGGCTAGCGGAGCCTCCTACGAGCAGTACTTC.

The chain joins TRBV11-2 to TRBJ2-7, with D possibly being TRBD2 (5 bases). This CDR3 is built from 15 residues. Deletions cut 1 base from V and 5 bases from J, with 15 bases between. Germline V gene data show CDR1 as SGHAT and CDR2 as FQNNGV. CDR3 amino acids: CASSLVKWEQDEQYF. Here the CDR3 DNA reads TGTGCCAGCAGCTTAGTTAAGTGGGAGCAGGACGAGCAGTACTTC.

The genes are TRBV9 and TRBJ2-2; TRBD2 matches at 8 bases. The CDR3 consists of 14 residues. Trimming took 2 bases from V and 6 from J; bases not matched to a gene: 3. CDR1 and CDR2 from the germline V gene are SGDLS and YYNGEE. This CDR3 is CASSVPSGPGELFF. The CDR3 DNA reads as TGTGCCAGCAGCGTTCCTAGCGGGCCCGGGGAGCTGTTTTTT.

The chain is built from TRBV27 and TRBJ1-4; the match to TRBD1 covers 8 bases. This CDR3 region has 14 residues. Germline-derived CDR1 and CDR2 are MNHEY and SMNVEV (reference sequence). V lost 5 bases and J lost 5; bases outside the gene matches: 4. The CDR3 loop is CASSQSGGNEKLFF. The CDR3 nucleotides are TGTGCCAGCAGTCAGTCAGGGGGCAATGAAAAACTGTTTTTT.

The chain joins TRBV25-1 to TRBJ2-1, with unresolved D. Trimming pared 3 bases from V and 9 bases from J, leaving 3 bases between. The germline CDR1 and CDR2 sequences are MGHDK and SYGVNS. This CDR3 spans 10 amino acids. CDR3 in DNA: TGTGCCAGCAGTGACCTTGAGCAGTTCTTC. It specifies CASSDLEQFF.

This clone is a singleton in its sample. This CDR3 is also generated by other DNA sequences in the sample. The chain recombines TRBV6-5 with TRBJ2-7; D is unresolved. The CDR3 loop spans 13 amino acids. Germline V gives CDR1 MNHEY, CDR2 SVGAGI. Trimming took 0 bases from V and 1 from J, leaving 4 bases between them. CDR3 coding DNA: TGTGCCAGCAGTTACTCCGGGTCCTACGAGCAGTACTTC. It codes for CASSYSGSYEQYF.

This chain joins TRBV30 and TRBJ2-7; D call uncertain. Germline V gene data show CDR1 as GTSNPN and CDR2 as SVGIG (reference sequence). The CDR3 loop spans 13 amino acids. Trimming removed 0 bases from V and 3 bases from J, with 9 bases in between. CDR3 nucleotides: TGTGCCTGGAGTGTGATGGAGCACTACGAGCAGTACTTC. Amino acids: CAWSVMEHYEQYF.

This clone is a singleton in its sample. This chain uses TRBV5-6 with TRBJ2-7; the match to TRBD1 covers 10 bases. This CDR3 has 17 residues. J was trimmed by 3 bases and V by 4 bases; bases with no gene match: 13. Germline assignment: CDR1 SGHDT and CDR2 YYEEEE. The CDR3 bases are TGTGCCAGCAGCCCCGGGGACAGGGGCCTGAAATACTACGAGCAGTACTTC. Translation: CASSPGDRGLKYYEQYF.

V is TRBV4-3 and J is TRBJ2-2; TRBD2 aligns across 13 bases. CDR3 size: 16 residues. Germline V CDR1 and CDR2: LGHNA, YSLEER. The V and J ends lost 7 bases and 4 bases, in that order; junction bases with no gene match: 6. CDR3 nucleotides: TGCGCCAGCACCACCGGACTAGCGGGAGTCACCGGGGAGCTGTTTTTT. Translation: CASTTGLAGVTGELFF.

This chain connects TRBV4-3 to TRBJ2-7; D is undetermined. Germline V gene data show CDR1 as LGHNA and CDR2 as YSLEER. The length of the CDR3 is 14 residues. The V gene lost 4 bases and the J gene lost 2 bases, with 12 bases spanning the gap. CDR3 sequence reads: CASSPHQSTYEQYF. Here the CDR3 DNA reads TGCGCCAGCAGCCCTCACCAATCGACCTACGAGCAGTACTTC.

CDR3 loop: CASGSGGATGELFF. CDR3 sequence (DNA): TGTGCCAGCGGTAGCGGGGGAGCAACCGGGGAGCTGTTTTTT. This rearrangement joins TRBV27 to TRBJ2-2; 9 bases agree with TRBD2. Germline lookup yields CDR1 MNHEY and CDR2 SMNVEV (reference sequence). The CDR3 is 14 amino acids. V was clipped by 8 bases and J by 5 bases; unmatched bases: 6.

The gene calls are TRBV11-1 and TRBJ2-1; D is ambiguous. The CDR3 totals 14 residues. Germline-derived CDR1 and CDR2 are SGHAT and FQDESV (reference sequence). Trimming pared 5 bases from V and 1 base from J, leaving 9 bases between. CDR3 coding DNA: TGTGCCAGCAGCCCCATTGAGTCCTACAATGAGCAGTTCTTC. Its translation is CASSPIESYNEQFF.

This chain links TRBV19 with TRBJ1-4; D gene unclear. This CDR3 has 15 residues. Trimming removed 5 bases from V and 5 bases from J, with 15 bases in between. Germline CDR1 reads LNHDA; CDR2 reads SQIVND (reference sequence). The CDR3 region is CASSPLWQPNEKLFF. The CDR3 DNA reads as TGTGCCAGTAGTCCCCTGTGGCAGCCGAATGAAAAACTGTTTTTT.

CDR3 coding DNA: TGTGCCAGCAGTGAATGGGCTAGCGGGTTCAGCTCCTACAATGAGCAGTTCTTC. Its protein is CASSEWASGFSSYNEQFF. The chain links TRBV2 to TRBJ2-1; 8 bases are shared with TRBD2. V shed 2 bases and J 0 bases; nucleotides not matched to a gene: 9. The CDR3 is made up of 18 amino acids. Per germline, CDR1 SNHLY and CDR2 FYNNEI.

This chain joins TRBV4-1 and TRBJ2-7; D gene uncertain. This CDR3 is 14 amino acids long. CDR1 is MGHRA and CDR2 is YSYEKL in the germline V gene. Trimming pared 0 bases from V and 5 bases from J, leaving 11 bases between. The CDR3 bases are TGCGCCAGCAGCCAAGAAGGGTCTAGGAACGAGCAGTACTTC. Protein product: CASSQEGSRNEQYF.

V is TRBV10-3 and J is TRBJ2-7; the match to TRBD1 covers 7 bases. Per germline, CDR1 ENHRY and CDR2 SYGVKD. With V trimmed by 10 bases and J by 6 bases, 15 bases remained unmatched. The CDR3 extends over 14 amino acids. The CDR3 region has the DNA TGTGCCACCGGGACAGCCCTTCAGAAAGGCGAGCAGTACTTC. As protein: CATGTALQKGEQYF.

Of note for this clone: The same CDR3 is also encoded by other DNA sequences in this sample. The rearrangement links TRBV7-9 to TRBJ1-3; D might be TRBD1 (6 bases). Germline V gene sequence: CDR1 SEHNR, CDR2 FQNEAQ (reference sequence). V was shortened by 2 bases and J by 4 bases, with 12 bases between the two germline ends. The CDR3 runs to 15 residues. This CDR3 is CASSLTGTSGNTIYF. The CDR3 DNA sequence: TGTGCCAGCAGCTTAACAGGGACCTCAGGAAACACCATATATTTT.

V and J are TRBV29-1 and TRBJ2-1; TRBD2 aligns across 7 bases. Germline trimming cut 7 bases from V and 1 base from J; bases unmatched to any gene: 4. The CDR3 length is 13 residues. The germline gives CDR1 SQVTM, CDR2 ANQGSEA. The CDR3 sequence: CSASGISYNEQFF. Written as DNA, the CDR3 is TGCAGCGCAAGCGGGATATCCTACAATGAGCAGTTCTTC.

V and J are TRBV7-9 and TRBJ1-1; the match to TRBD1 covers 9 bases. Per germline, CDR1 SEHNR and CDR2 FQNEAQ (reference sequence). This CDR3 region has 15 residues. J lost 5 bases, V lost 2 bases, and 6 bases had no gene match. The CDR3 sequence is CASSLFVGQGTEAFF. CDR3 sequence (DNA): TGTGCCAGCAGCTTATTTGTGGGACAGGGAACTGAAGCTTTCTTT. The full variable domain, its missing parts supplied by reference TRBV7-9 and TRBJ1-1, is DTGVSQNPRHKITKRGQNVTFRCDPISEHNRLYWYRQTLGQGPEFLTYFQNEAQLEKSRLLSDRFSAERPKGSFSTLEIQRTEQGDSAMYLCASSLFVGQGTEAFFGQGTRLTVV.

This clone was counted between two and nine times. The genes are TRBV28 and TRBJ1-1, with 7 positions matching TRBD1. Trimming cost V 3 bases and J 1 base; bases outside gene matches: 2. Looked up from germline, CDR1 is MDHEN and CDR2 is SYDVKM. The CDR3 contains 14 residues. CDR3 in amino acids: CASSFTGANTEAFF. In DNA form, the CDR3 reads TGTGCCAGCAGTTTTACAGGGGCGAACACTGAAGCTTTCTTT.